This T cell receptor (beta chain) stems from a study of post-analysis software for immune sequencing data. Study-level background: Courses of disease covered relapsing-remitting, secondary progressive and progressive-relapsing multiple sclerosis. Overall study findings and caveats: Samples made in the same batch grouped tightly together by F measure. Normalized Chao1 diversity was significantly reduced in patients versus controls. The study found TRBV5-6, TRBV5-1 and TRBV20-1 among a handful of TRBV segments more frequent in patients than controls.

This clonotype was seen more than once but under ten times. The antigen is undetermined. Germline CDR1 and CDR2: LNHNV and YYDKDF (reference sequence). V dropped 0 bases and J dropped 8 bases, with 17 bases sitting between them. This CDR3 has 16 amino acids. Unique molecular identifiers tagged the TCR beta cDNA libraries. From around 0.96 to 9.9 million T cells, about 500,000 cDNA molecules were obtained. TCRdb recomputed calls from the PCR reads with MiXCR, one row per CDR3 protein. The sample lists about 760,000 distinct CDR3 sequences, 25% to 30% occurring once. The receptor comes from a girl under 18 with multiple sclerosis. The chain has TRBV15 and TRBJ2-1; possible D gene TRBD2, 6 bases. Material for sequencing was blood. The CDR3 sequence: CATSRDLARRAHEQFF. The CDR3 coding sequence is TGTGCCACCAGCAGAGATCTGGCGAGGAGGGCCCATGAGCAGTTCTTC.